This TCR beta chain derives from a study of blood T cells in healthy people across ages. On the study more broadly: Researchers report that template switching captured about one barcoded beta molecule per two T cells.

A second PCR of 7 to 11 cycles used a sample-barcoded 5' primer and a J-beta primer mix. Each CDR3 protein gets one entry after TCRdb re-called the 5' RACE reads with MiXCR. The sample consists of some 1,000,000 distinct CDR3 sequences, under 30% of them appearing once. Researchers isolated at least 7 million PBMCs per sample. Trimming removed 5 bases from V and 4 bases from J; junction bases left unmatched: 7. The germline CDR1 and CDR2 sequences are SGHTA and FQGNSA. The CDR3 sequence is 15 residues long. These data were also filed under a second study, of T cells of mothers and their children. As that report states: Donation involved three healthy Caucasian mothers and the six children that they had. Barcodes and 2-4 random nucleotides were added by M1S in the second PCR.

The sequence derives from a girl aged 2 to 9 in good health. The sample taken for sequencing was blood. The chain recombines TRBV7-2 with TRBJ2-2, with 7 positions matching TRBD2. CDR3 sequence (DNA): TGTGCCAGCAGCCCCCCGGGACTATCCACCGGGGAGCTGTTTTTT. It specifies CASSPPGLSTGELFF.